This T cell receptor (beta chain) comes out of a study of sequential checkpoint blockade in melanoma. For the study at large: Randomization was 1:1 between first-line nivolumab→ipilimumab and ipilimumab→nivolumab.

The treatment: randomized to nivolumab then ipilimumab (arm A) or the reverse (arm B). No patient had prior DNA-damaging chemotherapy. PBMC sorting kept live CD3+CD8+ cells without CD19 or CD56. TCRdb's table, derived via immunoSEQ multiplex PCR, lists solely in-frame clones and lacks some. The table records roughly 3,800 clones, 45% to 75% of them present only once. The receptor was derived from a human donor with melanoma. The sample was CD8+ T cells sorted from blood (inferred from file names), taken from a patient given nivolumab and ipilimumab in sequence.

The CDR3 nucleotides read TGTGCCAGCAGTGACTCGACTAGCGGGAGCAATGAGCAGTTCTTC. Residues: CASSDSTSGSNEQFF. The V call is TRBV6-4, the J call TRBJ2-1, with 12 bases identical to TRBD2. CDR1 and CDR2 from the germline V gene are MRHNA and SNTAGT. The J segment lost 6 bases and the V segment lost 0 bases, leaving 0 bases of the junction unmatched. CDR3 length: 15 residues.